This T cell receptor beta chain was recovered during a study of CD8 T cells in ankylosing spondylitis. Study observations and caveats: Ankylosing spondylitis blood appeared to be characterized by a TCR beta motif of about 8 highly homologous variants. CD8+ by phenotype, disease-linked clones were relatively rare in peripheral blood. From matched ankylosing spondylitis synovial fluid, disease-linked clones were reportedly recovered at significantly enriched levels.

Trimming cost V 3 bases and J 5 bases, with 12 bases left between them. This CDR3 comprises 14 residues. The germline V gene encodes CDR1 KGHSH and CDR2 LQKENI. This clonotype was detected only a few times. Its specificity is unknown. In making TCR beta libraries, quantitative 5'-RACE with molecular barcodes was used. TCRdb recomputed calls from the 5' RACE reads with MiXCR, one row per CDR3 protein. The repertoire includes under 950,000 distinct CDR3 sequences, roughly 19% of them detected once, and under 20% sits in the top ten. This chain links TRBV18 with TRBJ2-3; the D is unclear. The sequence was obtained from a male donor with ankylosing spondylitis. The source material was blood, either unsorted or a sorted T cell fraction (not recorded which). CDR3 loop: CASSPVTVGDTQYF. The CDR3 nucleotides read TGTGCCAGCTCACCCGTTACAGTTGGAGATACGCAGTATTTT. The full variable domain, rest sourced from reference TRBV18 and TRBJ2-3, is NAGVMQNPRHLVRRRGQEARLRCSPMKGHSHVYWYRQLPEEGLKFMVYLQKENIIDESGMPKERFSAEFPKEGPSILRIQQVVRGDSAAYFCASSPVTVGDTQYFGPGTRLTVL.